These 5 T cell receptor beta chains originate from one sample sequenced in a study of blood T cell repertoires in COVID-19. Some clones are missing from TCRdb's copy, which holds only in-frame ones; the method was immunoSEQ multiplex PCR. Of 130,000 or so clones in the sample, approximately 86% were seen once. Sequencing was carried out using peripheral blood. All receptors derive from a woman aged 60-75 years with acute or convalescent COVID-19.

CDR3: CASSLTTYGVGGNEQFF. The CDR3 DNA is TGCGCCAGCAGCCTCACAACGTACGGGGTAGGTGGCAATGAGCAGTTCTTC. The chain joins TRBV4-1 to TRBJ2-1, with TRBD2 as a possible D gene (5 bases). This CDR3 has 17 amino acids. Trimming cost V 4 bases and J 6 bases, with 22 bases left between them. From germline, CDR1 is MGHRA and CDR2 YSYEKL.

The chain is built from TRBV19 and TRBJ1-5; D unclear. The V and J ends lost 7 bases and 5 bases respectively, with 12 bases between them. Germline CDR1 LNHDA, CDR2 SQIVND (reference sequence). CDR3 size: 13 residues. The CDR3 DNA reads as TGTGCCAGTAAAGTCGGGTCCGATCAGCCCCAGCATTTT. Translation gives CASKVGSDQPQHF.

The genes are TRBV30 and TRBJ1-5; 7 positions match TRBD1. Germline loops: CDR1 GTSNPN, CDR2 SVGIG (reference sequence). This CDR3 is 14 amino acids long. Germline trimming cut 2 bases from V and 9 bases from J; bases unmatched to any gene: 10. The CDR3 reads CAWSPTTGSGPQHF. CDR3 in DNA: TGTGCCTGGAGTCCGACGACAGGGTCGGGGCCCCAGCATTTT.

The CDR3 spells CASSTSPGQGPYNEQFF. The CDR3 coding sequence is TGTGCCAGCTCAACCTCTCCAGGGCAGGGGCCCTACAATGAGCAGTTCTTC. The rearrangement joins TRBV18 to TRBJ2-1; the D gene is possibly TRBD1 (6 bases). Germline V gene sequence: CDR1 KGHSH, CDR2 LQKENI. The ends were cut back, 5 bases at V and 2 bases at J, with 19 bases in the middle. CDR3 size: 17 residues.

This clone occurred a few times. For the CDR3, the DNA is TGCGCCAGCAGCGAGGGACAGGGGCTGGACTTGAGCACAGATACGCAGTATTTT. Translated: CASSEGQGLDLSTDTQYF. The chain couples TRBV4-1 to TRBJ2-3; 10 bases are a match to TRBD1. Germline loops: CDR1 MGHRA, CDR2 YSYEKL. V was pared by 5 bases and J by 0 bases, with 11 bases of the junction left unmatched. The CDR3 runs to 18 residues.